These 30 T cell receptor beta chains originate from one sample sequenced in a study of shared clonotypes between healthy human individuals. Assay used: immunoSEQ multiplex PCR; TCRdb lists only in-frame clones, some missing. The table has 500,000 to 650,000 clones, roughly 79% seen once; the top ten hold 9.5% to 15%. Sequenced material: PBMCs. The receptors come from a woman between 40 and 50 years old in good health. Some clones in this sample may be carry-over from other donors' samples.

To note about this clone: Other nucleotide sequences from this sample produce the same CDR3. The V and J genes are TRBV7-9 and TRBJ2-7; unclear D gene. Germline V gives CDR1 SEHNR, CDR2 FQNEAQ (reference sequence). CDR3 length: 12 amino acids. Trimming removed 2 bases from V and 6 bases from J, with 8 bases in between. The CDR3 protein is CASSLRGVEQYF. In nucleotides, the CDR3 is TGTGCCAGCAGCTTAAGAGGCGTCGAGCAGTACTTC. Based on the CDR3 plus reference TRBV7-9 and TRBJ2-7, the full variable domain is DTGVSQNPRHKITKRGQNVTFRCDPISEHNRLYWYRQTLGQGPEFLTYFQNEAQLEKSRLLSDRFSAERPKGSFSTLEIQRTEQGDSAMYLCASSLRGVEQYFGPGTRLTVT.

V usage is TRBV18 and J usage is TRBJ2-3, with a weak D call TRBD1 (5 bases). This CDR3 region has 15 residues. The germline V gene has CDR1 KGHSH and CDR2 LQKENI. Trimming took 3 bases from V and 0 from J, leaving 10 bases between them. The DNA of the CDR3 is TGTGCCAGCTCACCGGGGCATACAAGCACAGATACGCAGTATTTT. It translates to CASSPGHTSTDTQYF. The variable domain in full, with the rest retrieved from reference TRBV18 and TRBJ2-3, is NAGVMQNPRHLVRRRGQEARLRCSPMKGHSHVYWYRQLPEEGLKFMVYLQKENIIDESGMPKERFSAEFPKEGPSILRIQQVVRGDSAAYFCASSPGHTSTDTQYFGPGTRLTVL.

The chain uses TRBV7-9 and TRBJ2-1, with 7 nucleotides matching TRBD1. Trimming at V came to 1 base and at J to 11 bases, leaving 5 bases not matched to a gene. The germline V gene encodes CDR1 SEHNR and CDR2 FQNEAQ (reference sequence). The CDR3 loop spans 13 amino acids. DNA of the CDR3: TGTGCCAGCAGCTTAGTCGACAGGGTTCAGCAGTTCTTC. Translation: CASSLVDRVQQFF.

This clone was seen a few times. The chain couples TRBV28 to TRBJ2-7, with 11 bases aligning to TRBD2. Trimming at V came to 8 bases and at J to 2 bases, leaving 11 bases not matched to a gene. There are 16 residues in the CDR3. Germline CDR1 is MDHEN and CDR2 is SYDVKM. CDR3 loop: CASPRLAGIDAYEQYF. CDR3 in DNA: TGTGCCAGCCCTCGACTAGCGGGGATCGACGCCTACGAGCAGTACTTC.

This clone was recorded once. The V and J genes are TRBV29-1 and TRBJ2-1; 11 bases align to TRBD2. V shed 6 bases and J 4 bases; nucleotides not matched to a gene: 11. Germline-derived CDR1 and CDR2 are SQVTM and ANQGSEA. The CDR3 covers 16 residues. The CDR3 spells CSVERSGRARYNEQFF. The CDR3 coding sequence is TGCAGCGTCGAGCGTAGCGGGAGGGCCCGTTACAATGAGCAGTTCTTC.

This clone has a handful of counts. The chain couples TRBV30 to TRBJ1-1, with TRBD1 matching over 7 bases. The CDR3 contains 12 residues. CDR1 and CDR2 from the germline V gene are GTSNPN and SVGIG (reference sequence). The V segment lost 7 bases and the J segment 4 bases; nucleotides outside the gene matches: 6. The CDR3, as DNA: TGTGCCTCTGGACAGGAGCGCACTGAAGCTTTCTTT. Residues: CASGQERTEAFF.

This clone appeared a single time. A much larger clone differs by one base, so this may be a read error. The chain recombines TRBV6-6 with TRBJ2-1, with 10 bases that match TRBD2. The trim removed 6 bases at V and 1 base at J, leaving 3 bases unmatched. CDR3 length equals 15 residues. Germline V gene data show CDR1 as MNHNY and CDR2 as SVGAGI (reference sequence). This CDR3 reads CASSQLAGSYNEQFF. The DNA for the CDR3 is TGTGCCAGCAGCCAACTAGCGGGGTCCTACAATGAGCAGTTCTTC.

V usage is TRBV27 and J usage is TRBJ2-2; TRBD2 aligns across 14 bases. The CDR3 runs 17 residues. CDR1 MNHEY and CDR2 SMNVEV come from the germline V gene (reference sequence). The V gene end was trimmed by 5 bases and the J gene end by 4 bases; junction bases not matched to a gene: 6. In DNA, the CDR3 is TGTGCCAGCAGTCACTCTGGGACTAGCGGGAGCACCGGGGAGCTGTTTTTT. Its protein product is CASSHSGTSGSTGELFF.

The rearrangement uses TRBV20-1 and TRBJ1-1; D not resolved. CDR1 is DFQATT and CDR2 is SNEGSKA in the germline V gene (reference sequence). The ends were cut back, 0 bases at V and 6 bases at J, with 5 bases in the middle. This CDR3 has 11 amino acids. For the CDR3, the DNA is TGCAGTGCTAGAGATCCCCCTGAAGCTTTCTTT. It codes for CSARDPPEAFF.

The rearrangement joins TRBV6-5 to TRBJ2-3; D not certain. Germline V CDR1 and CDR2: MNHEY, SVGAGI. CDR3 length: 16 residues. The V gene lost 0 bases and the J gene lost 0 bases, with 10 bases spanning the gap. The CDR3: CASSYSDGFSTDTQYF. CDR3 DNA sequence: TGTGCCAGCAGTTACTCGGATGGCTTTAGCACAGATACGCAGTATTTT.

The rearrangement joins TRBV5-6 to TRBJ1-1; 8 bases agree with TRBD1. CDR1 and CDR2 from the germline V gene are SGHDT and YYEEEE. With 2 bases clipped from V and 6 bases from J, the junction kept 6 bases outside the gene matches. The CDR3 has 14 amino acids. The chain's CDR3 is CASSFTQGASEAFF. The DNA for the CDR3 is TGTGCCAGCAGCTTTACGCAGGGGGCCTCTGAAGCTTTCTTT.

This clone has a handful of counts. V and J are TRBV14 and TRBJ2-1, with D unclear. Germline CDR1 reads SGHDN; CDR2 reads FVKESK. V lost 4 bases and J 10 bases, leaving 14 bases between the germline ends. The CDR3 consists of 13 residues. CDR3 residues: CASSRSAWAEQFF. The CDR3 coding sequence is TGTGCCAGCAGCCGTTCCGCCTGGGCCGAGCAGTTCTTC. Together with reference TRBV14 and TRBJ2-1, the CDR3 gives the full variable domain: EAGVTQFPSHSVIEKGQTVTLRCDPISGHDNLYWYRRVMGKEIKFLLHFVKESKQDESGMPNNRFLAERTGGTYSTLKVQPAELEDSGVYFCASSRSAWAEQFFGPGTRLTVL.

The rearrangement joins TRBV28 to TRBJ2-3; D is tentatively TRBD1 or TRBD2 (6 bases each). CDR1 MDHEN and CDR2 SYDVKM come from the germline V gene. This CDR3 has 14 amino acids. V lost 8 bases and J lost 0, with 12 bases in between. The CDR3 sequence: CASLEGGSTDTQYF. The DNA for the CDR3 is TGTGCCAGCCTAGAGGGGGGAAGCACAGATACGCAGTATTTT.

This sequence joins TRBV4-1 and TRBJ1-4; 7 nucleotides align to TRBD1. The germline gives CDR1 MGHRA, CDR2 YSYEKL. The length of the CDR3 is 15 residues. V was pared by 3 bases and J by 8 bases, with 9 bases of the junction left unmatched. CDR3: CASSQPDREDEKLFF. The CDR3 DNA is TGCGCCAGCAGCCAGCCCGACAGGGAGGACGAAAAACTGTTTTTT.

V is TRBV7-6 and J is TRBJ1-4; D gene ambiguous. This CDR3 spans 16 amino acids. The germline V gene encodes CDR1 SGHVS and CDR2 FNYEAQ. Trimming removed 4 bases at V and 0 bases at J, with 12 bases between. The DNA for the CDR3 is TGTGCCAGCAGCTCCAGGACCGAGACAACTAATGAAAAACTGTTTTTT. Translated: CASSSRTETTNEKLFF.

This clone was found many times. The chain uses TRBV7-9 and TRBJ2-1; weak D call: TRBD2 (5 bases). V lost 0 bases and J 12 bases, leaving 6 bases between the germline ends. The CDR3 spans 11 residues. Germline CDR1 SEHNR, CDR2 FQNEAQ (reference sequence). The CDR3 loop is CASSLAEVQFF. CDR3 coding DNA: TGTGCCAGCAGCTTAGCGGAGGTGCAGTTCTTC. Filled out from reference TRBV7-9 and TRBJ2-1, the complete variable domain reads DTGVSQNPRHKITKRGQNVTFRCDPISEHNRLYWYRQTLGQGPEFLTYFQNEAQLEKSRLLSDRFSAERPKGSFSTLEIQRTEQGDSAMYLCASSLAEVQFFGPGTRLTVL.

The CDR3 DNA reads as TGTGCCAGCAGCGTAGCAGGGGACAATCAGCCCCAGCATTTT. This encodes CASSVAGDNQPQHF. The rearrangement joins TRBV9 to TRBJ1-5; the D gene is possibly TRBD1 (6 bases). Per germline, CDR1 SGDLS and CDR2 YYNGEE. With 0 bases removed from V and 3 bases from J, the gap between germline ends came to 7 bases. CDR3 length: 14 residues.

The chain carries TRBV7-2 and TRBJ2-3; TRBD2 aligns across 9 bases. The CDR3 has 16 amino acids. The germline V gene has CDR1 SGHTA and CDR2 FQGNSA. V was clipped by 3 bases and J by 7 bases; unmatched bases: 11. CDR3 DNA sequence: TGTGCCAGCAGCTTCACTAGCGGGCATCGCAGGAATACGCAGTATTTT. It is translated as CASSFTSGHRRNTQYF.

The chain is built from TRBV27 and TRBJ2-1; possible D gene TRBD2, 5 bases. The V and J ends lost 5 bases and 2 bases respectively, with 13 bases between them. This CDR3 contains 15 residues. CDR1 is MNHEY, CDR2 SMNVEV, per germline (reference sequence). CDR3: CASSPRMGAYNEQFF. CDR3 bases: TGTGCCAGCAGTCCCCGGATGGGAGCCTACAATGAGCAGTTCTTC.

In this sample, this clone turned up once. The chain is built from TRBV11-2 and TRBJ2-7; D could derive from TRBD1 or TRBD2 (6 bases each). The germline V and J ends were trimmed by 5 bases and 3 bases, with 26 bases remaining between them. The CDR3 is 18 residues long. Germline V gene data show CDR1 as SGHAT and CDR2 as FQNNGV. CDR3 sequence: CASSQDSSSNGGFYEQYF. The CDR3 bases are TGTGCCAGCAGCCAGGACAGCTCTTCCAACGGGGGATTCTACGAGCAGTACTTC.

This clone turned up a few times. The chain uses TRBV19 and TRBJ1-5; D possibly corresponds to TRBD1 (6 bases). The CDR3 length is 16 residues. Deletions cut 5 bases from V and 0 bases from J, with 14 bases between. The V gene's germline CDR1 is LNHDA and CDR2 SQIVND (reference sequence). CDR3 in DNA: TGTGCCAGTAGTCGAGGACAGCCCAATAGCAATCAGCCCCAGCATTTT. It specifies CASSRGQPNSNQPQHF.

The rearrangement joins TRBV28 to TRBJ1-5, with 7 positions matching TRBD1. The CDR3 has 16 amino acids. CDR1 is MDHEN, CDR2 SYDVKM, per germline. The V and J ends lost 7 bases and 1 base, in that order; junction bases with no gene match: 10. The chain's CDR3 is CASMAGGFRSNQPQHF. In DNA form, the CDR3 reads TGTGCCAGCATGGCAGGGGGATTTAGAAGCAATCAGCCCCAGCATTTT.

The chain joins TRBV2 to TRBJ1-5; tentative D call: TRBD1 (5 bases). The CDR3 length is 13 residues. V was pared by 5 bases and J by 4 bases, with 9 bases between. The germline V gene has CDR1 SNHLY and CDR2 FYNNEI. This CDR3 reads CASSTRVNQPQHF. CDR3 nucleotide sequence: TGTGCCAGCAGTACCAGGGTAAATCAGCCCCAGCATTTT.

The rearrangement joins TRBV7-6 to TRBJ2-5; 11 bases align to TRBD1. Looked up from germline, CDR1 is SGHVS and CDR2 is FNYEAQ. The CDR3 is 15 residues long. With V trimmed by 5 bases and J by 5 bases, 7 bases remained unmatched. DNA of the CDR3: TGTGCCAGCAGCACACGGACAGGGGGCGCGGAGACCCAGTACTTC. Protein sequence: CASSTRTGGAETQYF.

The chain joins TRBV7-3 to TRBJ2-1, with D perhaps TRBD2 (8 bases). V gave up 3 bases and J gave up 8 bases, with 14 bases separating them. CDR1 is SGHTA, CDR2 FQGTGA, per germline. This CDR3 region has 14 residues. CDR3 DNA sequence: TGTGCCAGCAGCTTTAGCGGGACAGCGGATGAGCAGTTCTTC. Translating gives CASSFSGTADEQFF. The full variable domain, with the rest looked up from reference TRBV7-3 and TRBJ2-1, is GAGVSQTPSNKVTEKGKYVELRCDPISGHTALYWYRQSLGQGPEFLIYFQGTGAADDSGLPNDRFFAVRPEGSVSTLKIQRTERGDSAVYLCASSFSGTADEQFFGPGTRLTVL.

The chain recombines TRBV27 with TRBJ2-3, with a tentative D call TRBD2 (6 bases). Trimming removed 6 bases from V and 2 bases from J, with 24 bases in between. The CDR3 length is 18 residues. Germline CDR1 and CDR2: MNHEY and SMNVEV (reference sequence). In DNA, the CDR3 is TGTGCCAGCAGCGGAGGGAGCAGGAGGTCCTGGCACACAGATACGCAGTATTTT. Translating it yields CASSGGSRRSWHTDTQYF.

The chain combines TRBV18 with TRBJ1-1; D remains ambiguous. CDR3 length equals 16 residues. Germline assignment: CDR1 KGHSH and CDR2 LQKENI. V gave up 2 bases and J gave up 4 bases, with 17 bases separating them. Here the CDR3 DNA reads TGTGCCAGCTCACCAGCGGCCCCCAGAGAGGGCACTGAAGCTTTCTTT. It yields the protein CASSPAAPREGTEAFF.

The chain is built from TRBV25-1 and TRBJ2-1; D ambiguous. CDR3 size: 15 residues. The V gene's germline CDR1 is MGHDK and CDR2 SYGVNS. Trimming cost V 3 bases and J 0 bases, with 9 bases left between them. The CDR3 here is CASSEASNSYNEQFF. CDR3 coding DNA: TGTGCCAGCAGTGAGGCCTCCAACTCCTACAATGAGCAGTTCTTC.

Only one count was recorded for this clone. The CDR3: CASSGTSGSVGETQYF. DNA of the CDR3: TGCGCCAGCAGTGGGACTAGCGGGAGTGTAGGAGAGACCCAGTACTTC. This chain joins TRBV10-1 and TRBJ2-5, with 13 positions matching TRBD2. This CDR3 has 16 residues. The V segment lost 4 bases and the J segment 4 bases; nucleotides outside the gene matches: 6. Germline V gene sequence: CDR1 WNHNN, CDR2 SYGVQD (reference sequence).

The chain is built from TRBV5-1 and TRBJ2-7, with 7 nucleotides matching TRBD1. V lost 2 bases and J lost 6; bases outside the gene matches: 11. The length of the CDR3 is 15 residues. Germline CDR1 SGHRS, CDR2 YFSETQ. The CDR3 region has the DNA TGCGCCAGCAGCTTTCGGGCAGGGGGATATGCCGAGCAGTACTTC. Protein sequence: CASSFRAGGYAEQYF.